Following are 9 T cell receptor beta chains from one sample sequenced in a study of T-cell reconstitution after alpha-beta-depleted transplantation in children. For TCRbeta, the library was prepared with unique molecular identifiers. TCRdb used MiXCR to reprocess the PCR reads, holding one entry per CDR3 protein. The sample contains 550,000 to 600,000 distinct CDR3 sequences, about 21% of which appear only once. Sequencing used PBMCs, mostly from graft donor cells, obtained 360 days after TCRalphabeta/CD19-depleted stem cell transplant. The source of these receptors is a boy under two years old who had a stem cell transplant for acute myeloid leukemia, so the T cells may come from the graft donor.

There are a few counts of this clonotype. CDR3 sequence: CASSSPFDPEAYEQYF. CDR3 nucleotides: TGTGCCAGCAGCTCCCCCTTCGACCCTGAAGCCTACGAGCAGTACTTC. This chain uses TRBV5-6 with TRBJ2-7, with no clear D. This CDR3 spans 16 amino acids. V lost 3 bases and J 2 bases, leaving 18 bases between the germline ends. Looked up from germline, CDR1 is SGHDT and CDR2 is YYEEEE.

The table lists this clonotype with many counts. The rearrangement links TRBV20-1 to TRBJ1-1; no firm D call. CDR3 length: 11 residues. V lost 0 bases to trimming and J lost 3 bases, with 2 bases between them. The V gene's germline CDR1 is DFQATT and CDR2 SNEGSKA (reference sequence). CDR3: CSAREDTEAFF. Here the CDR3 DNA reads TGCAGTGCTAGAGAGGACACTGAAGCTTTCTTT.

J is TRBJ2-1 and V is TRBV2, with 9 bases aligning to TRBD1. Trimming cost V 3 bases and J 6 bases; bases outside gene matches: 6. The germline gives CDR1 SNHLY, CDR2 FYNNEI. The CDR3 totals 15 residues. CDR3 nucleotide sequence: TGTGCCAGCAGTGATATCGGACAGGGGAGCAATGAGCAGTTCTTC. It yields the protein CASSDIGQGSNEQFF.

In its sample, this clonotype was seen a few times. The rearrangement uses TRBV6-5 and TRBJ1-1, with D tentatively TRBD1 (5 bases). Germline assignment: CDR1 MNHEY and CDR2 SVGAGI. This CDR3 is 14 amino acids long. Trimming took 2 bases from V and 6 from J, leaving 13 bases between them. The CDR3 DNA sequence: TGTGCCAGCAGTTACGATGGGCAGGGAGCTGAAGCTTTCTTT. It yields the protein CASSYDGQGAEAFF.

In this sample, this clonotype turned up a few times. The CDR3 here is CASSSGGQNEQFF. The CDR3 region has the DNA TGCGCCAGCAGCTCGGGGGGGCAGAATGAGCAGTTCTTC. This sequence joins TRBV5-1 and TRBJ2-1, with 8 bases aligning to TRBD2. The CDR3 covers 13 residues. Trimming took 3 bases from V and 7 from J; bases not matched to a gene: 3. Germline V gene sequence: CDR1 SGHRS, CDR2 YFSETQ.

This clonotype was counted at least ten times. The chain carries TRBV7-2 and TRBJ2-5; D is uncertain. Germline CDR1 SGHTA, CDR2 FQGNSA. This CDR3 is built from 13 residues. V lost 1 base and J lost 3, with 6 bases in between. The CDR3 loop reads CASSLGEEETQYF. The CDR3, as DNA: TGTGCCAGCAGCTTAGGGGAAGAAGAGACCCAGTACTTC.

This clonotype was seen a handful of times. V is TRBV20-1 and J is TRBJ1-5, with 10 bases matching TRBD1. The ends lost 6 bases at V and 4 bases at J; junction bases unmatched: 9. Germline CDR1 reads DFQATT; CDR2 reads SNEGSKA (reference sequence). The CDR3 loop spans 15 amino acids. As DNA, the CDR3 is TGCAGTGCGGAAGGGACAGGGGACCCTAATCAGCCCCAGCATTTT. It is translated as CSAEGTGDPNQPQHF.

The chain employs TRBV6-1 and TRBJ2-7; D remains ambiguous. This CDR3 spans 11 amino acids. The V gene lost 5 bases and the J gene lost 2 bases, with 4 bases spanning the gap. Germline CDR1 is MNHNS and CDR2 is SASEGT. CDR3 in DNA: TGTGCCAGCAGTCCGACCTACGAGCAGTACTTC. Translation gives CASSPTYEQYF.

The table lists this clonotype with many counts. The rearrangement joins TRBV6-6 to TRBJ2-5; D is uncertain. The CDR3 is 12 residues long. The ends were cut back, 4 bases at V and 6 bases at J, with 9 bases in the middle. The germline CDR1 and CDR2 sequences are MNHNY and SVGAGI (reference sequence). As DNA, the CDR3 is TGTGCCAGCAGTTTTGAGAAGAAGACCCAGTACTTC. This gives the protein CASSFEKKTQYF.